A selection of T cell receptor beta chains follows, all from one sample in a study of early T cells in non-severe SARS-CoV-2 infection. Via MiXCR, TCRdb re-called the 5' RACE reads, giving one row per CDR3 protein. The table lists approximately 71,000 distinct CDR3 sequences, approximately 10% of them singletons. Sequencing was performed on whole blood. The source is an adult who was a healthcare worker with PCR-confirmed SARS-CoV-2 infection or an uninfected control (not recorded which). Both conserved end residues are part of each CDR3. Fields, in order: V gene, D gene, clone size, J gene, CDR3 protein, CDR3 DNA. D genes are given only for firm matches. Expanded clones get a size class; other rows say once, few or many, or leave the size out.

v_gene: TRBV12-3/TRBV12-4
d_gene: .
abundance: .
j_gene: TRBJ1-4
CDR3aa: CASSFQGLGEKLFF
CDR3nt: TGTGCCAGCAGTTTTCAGGGGTTAGGTGAAAAACTGTTTTTT

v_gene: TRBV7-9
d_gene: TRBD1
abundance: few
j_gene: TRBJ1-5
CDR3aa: CASSLGTGRQPQHF
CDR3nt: TGTGCCAGCAGCTTAGGGACAGGGAGACAGCCCCAGCATTTT

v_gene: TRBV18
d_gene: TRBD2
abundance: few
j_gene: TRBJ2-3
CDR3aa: CASSLGTSGASDTQYF
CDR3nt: TGTGCCAGCTCCCTCGGGACTAGCGGGGCCTCAGATACGCAGTATTTT

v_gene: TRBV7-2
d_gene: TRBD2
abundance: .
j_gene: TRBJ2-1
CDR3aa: CVSSLAGAFNEQFF
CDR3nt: TGTGTCAGCAGCTTAGCGGGAGCTTTCAATGAGCAGTTCTTC

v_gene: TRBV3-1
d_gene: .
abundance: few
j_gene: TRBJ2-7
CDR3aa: CASSPSVAYEQYF
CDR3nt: TGTGCCAGCAGCCCCTCGGTAGCCTACGAGCAGTACTTC

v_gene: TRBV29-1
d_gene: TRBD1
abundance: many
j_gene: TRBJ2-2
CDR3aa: CSVKSGTGNTGELFF
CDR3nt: TGCAGCGTCAAGTCCGGGACAGGGAACACCGGGGAGCTGTTTTTT

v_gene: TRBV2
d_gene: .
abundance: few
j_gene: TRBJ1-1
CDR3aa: CASSERGGTTEAFF
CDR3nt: TGTGCCAGCAGTGAACGAGGAGGGACAACTGAAGCTTTCTTT

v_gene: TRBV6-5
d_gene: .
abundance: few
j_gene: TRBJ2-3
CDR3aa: CASSYWASGTDTQYF
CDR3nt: TGTGCCAGCAGTTACTGGGCTAGTGGGACAGATACGCAGTATTTT

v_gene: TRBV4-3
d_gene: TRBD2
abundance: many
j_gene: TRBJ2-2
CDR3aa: CASSHNPEGLAGVTGELFF
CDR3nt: TGCGCCAGCAGCCACAACCCCGAGGGACTAGCGGGAGTAACCGGGGAGCTGTTTTTT

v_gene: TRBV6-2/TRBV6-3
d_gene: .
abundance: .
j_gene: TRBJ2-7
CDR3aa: CASSFGARVYEQYF
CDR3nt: TGTGCCAGCAGTTTCGGGGCCCGAGTCTACGAGCAGTACTTC

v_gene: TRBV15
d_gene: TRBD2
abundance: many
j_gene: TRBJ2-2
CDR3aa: CATSGGREGNTGELFF
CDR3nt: TGTGCCACCAGCGGGGGGCGGGAGGGAAACACCGGGGAGCTGTTTTTT

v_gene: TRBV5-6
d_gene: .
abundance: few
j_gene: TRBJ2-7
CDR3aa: CASSLGPEDPYEQYF
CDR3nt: TGTGCCAGCAGCTTGGGCCCAGAAGACCCCTACGAGCAGTACTTC

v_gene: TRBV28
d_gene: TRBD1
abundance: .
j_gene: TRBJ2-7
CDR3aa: CASSPPGQGAFYEQYF
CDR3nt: TGTGCCAGCAGCCCACCTGGACAGGGGGCCTTCTACGAGCAGTACTTC

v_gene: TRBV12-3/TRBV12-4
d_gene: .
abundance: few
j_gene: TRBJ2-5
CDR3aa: CASSLSRETQYF
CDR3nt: TGTGCCAGCAGTTTATCACGTGAGACCCAGTACTTC

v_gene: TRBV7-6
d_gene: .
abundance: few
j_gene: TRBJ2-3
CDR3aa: CASSSMAPADTQYF
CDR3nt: TGTGCCAGCAGCTCTATGGCTCCGGCAGATACGCAGTATTTT

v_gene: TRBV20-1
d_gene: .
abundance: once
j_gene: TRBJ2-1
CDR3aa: CSARAWDNEQFF
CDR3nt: TGCAGTGCTAGAGCTTGGGACAATGAGCAGTTCTTC

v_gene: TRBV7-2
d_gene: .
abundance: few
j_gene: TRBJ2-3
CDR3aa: CASLGNVDHTQYF
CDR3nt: TGTGCCAGCTTAGGGAACGTCGATCATACGCAGTATTTT

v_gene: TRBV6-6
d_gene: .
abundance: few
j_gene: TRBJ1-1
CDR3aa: CASSYGWGMNTEAFF
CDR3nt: TGTGCCAGCAGTTACGGGTGGGGAATGAACACTGAAGCTTTCTTT

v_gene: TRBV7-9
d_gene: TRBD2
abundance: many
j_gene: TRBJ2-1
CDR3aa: CASSPRTSGSREQFF
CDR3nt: TGTGCCAGCAGCCCTAGGACTAGCGGGAGTCGGGAGCAGTTCTTC

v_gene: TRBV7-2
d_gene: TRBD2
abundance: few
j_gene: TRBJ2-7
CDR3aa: CASSLLAGVFEQYF
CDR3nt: TGTGCCAGCAGCTTACTAGCGGGAGTCTTCGAGCAGTACTTC

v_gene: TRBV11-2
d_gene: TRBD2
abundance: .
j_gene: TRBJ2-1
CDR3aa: CASSPAGTSGINEQFF
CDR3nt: TGTGCCAGCAGCCCGGCCGGGACTAGCGGGATCAATGAGCAGTTCTTC

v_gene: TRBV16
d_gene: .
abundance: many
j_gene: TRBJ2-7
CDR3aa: CASTVGPTYEQYF
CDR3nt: TGTGCCAGTACCGTGGGGCCGACCTACGAGCAGTACTTC

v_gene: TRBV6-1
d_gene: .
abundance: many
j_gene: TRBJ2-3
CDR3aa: CASSVLTSHTRTDTQYF
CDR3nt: TGTGCCAGCAGTGTTTTGACTAGTCACACTCGCACAGATACGCAGTATTTT

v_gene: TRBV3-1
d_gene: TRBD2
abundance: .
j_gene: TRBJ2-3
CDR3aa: CASSLLGQRGGRTDTQYF
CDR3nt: TGTGCCAGCAGCCTCCTGGGGCAGCGGGGGGGACGCACAGATACGCAGTATTTT

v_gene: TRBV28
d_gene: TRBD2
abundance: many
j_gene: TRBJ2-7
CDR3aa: CASSFPRLAGVWYF
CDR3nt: TGTGCCAGCAGTTTCCCCAGACTAGCGGGAGTGTGGTACTTC

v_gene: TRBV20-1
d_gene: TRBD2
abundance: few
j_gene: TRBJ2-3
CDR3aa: CSALAGVRRGTDTQYF
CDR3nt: TGCAGTGCGTTAGCGGGAGTCCGACGGGGTACAGATACGCAGTATTTT

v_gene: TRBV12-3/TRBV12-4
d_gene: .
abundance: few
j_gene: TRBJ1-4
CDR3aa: CASSSAKGGNNEKLFF
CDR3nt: TGTGCCAGCAGTTCGGCTAAGGGAGGGAATAATGAAAAACTGTTTTTT

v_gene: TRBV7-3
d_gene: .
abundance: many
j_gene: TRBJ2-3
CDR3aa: CASSPRPGTDTQYF
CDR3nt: TGTGCCAGCAGCCCCCGCCCAGGAACAGATACGCAGTATTTT

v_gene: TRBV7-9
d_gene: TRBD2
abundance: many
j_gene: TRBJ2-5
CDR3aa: CASRTSGRAGETQYF
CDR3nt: TGTGCCAGCAGAACGAGCGGGAGGGCCGGGGAGACCCAGTACTTC

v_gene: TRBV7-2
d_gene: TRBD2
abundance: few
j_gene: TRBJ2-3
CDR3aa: CASSTAGGQYF
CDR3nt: TGTGCCAGCAGCACAGCGGGGGGGCAGTATTTT

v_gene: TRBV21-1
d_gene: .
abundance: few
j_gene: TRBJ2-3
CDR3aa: CASSNRASGGTVTPTDTQYF
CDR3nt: TGTGCCAGCAGCAACCGGGCTAGCGGAGGAACCGTGACACCCACAGATACGCAGTATTTT

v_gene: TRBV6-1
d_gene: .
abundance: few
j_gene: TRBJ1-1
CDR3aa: CASSAGAEAFF
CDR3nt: TGTGCCAGCAGTGCCGGTGCTGAAGCTTTCTTT

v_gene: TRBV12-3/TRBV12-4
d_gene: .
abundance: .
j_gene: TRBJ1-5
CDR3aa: CASSLSAGQPQHF
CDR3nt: TGTGCCAGCAGTTTATCAGCGGGTCAGCCCCAGCATTTT

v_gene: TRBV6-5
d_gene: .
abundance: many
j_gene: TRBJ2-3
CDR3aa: CASSYSTLGTDTQYF
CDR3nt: TGTGCCAGCAGTTACTCGACCCTGGGAACAGATACGCAGTATTTT

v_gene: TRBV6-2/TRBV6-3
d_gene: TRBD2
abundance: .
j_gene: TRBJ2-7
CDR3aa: CASSRTSGSPEQYF
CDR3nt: TGTGCCAGCAGCCGGACTAGCGGGAGCCCCGAGCAGTACTTC

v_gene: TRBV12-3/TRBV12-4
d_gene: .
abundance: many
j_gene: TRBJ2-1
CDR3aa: CASSSGSNTGDEQFF
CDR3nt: TGTGCCAGCAGTTCAGGGAGTAACACCGGCGATGAGCAGTTCTTC

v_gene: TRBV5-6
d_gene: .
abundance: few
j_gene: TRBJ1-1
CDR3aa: CASTLNTEAFF
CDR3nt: TGTGCCAGCACTTTGAACACTGAAGCTTTCTTT

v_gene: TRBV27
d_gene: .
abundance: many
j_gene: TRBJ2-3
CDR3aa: CATRTADTQYF
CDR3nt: TGTGCCACACGGACTGCAGATACGCAGTATTTT

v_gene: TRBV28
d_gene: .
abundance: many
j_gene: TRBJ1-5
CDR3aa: CASSFPDRYQPQHF
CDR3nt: TGTGCCAGCAGTTTCCCCGACAGGTATCAGCCCCAGCATTTT

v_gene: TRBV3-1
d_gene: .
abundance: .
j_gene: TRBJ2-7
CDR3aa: CASSQGHEQYF
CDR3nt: TGTGCCAGCAGCCAGGGCCACGAGCAGTACTTC